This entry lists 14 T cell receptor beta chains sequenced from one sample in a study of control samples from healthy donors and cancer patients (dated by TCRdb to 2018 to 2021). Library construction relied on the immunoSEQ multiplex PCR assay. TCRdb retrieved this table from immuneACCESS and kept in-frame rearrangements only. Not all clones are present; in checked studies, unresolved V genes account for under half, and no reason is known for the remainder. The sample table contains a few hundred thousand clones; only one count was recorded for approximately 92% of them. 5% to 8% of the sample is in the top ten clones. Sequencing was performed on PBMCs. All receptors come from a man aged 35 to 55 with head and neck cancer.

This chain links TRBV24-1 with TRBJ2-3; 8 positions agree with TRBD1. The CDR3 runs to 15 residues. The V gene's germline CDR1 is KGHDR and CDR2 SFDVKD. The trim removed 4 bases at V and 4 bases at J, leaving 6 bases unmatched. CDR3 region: CATSESRGPADTQYF. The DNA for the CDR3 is TGTGCCACCAGTGAATCCAGGGGGCCCGCAGATACGCAGTATTTT.

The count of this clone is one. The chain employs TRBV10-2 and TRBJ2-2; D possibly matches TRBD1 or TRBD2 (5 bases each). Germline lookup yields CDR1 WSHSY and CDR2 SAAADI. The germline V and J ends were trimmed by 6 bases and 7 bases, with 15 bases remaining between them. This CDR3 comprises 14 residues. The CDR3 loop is CASSRGASNGELFF. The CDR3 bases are TGCGCCAGCAGCCGAGGGGCGTCCAACGGGGAGCTGTTTTTT.

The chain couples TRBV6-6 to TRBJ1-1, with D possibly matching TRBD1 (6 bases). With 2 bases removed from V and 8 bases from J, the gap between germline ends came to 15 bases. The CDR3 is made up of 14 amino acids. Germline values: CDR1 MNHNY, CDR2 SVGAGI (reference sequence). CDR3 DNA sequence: TGTGCCAGCAGTTACAAGGGACACCCTACGGAAGCTTTCTTT. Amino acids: CASSYKGHPTEAFF.

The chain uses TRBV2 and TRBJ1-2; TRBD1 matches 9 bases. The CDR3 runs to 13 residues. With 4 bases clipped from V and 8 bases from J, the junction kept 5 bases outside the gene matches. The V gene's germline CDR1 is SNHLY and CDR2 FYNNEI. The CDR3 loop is CASSGGQGRGYTF. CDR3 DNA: TGTGCCAGCAGTGGGGGACAGGGTCGCGGCTACACCTTC.

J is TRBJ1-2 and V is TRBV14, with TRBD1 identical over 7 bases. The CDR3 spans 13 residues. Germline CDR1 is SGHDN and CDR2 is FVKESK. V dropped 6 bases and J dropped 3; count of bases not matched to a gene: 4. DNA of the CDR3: TGTGCCAGCAGGGGGGACAGAGACTATGGCTACACCTTC. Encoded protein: CASRGDRDYGYTF.

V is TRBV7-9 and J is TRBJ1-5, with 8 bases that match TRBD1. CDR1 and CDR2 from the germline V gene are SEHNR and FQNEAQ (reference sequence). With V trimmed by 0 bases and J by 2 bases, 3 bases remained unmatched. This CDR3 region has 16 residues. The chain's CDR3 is CASSLAQGAGNQPQHF. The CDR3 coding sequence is TGTGCCAGCAGCTTAGCCCAGGGGGCGGGCAATCAGCCCCAGCATTTT.

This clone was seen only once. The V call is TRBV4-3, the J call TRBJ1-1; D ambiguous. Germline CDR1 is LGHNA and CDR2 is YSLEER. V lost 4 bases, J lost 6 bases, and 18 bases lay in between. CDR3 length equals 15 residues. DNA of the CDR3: TGCGCCAGCAGCCGCAATATAGAGGCGACTTCTGAAGCTTTCTTT. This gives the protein CASSRNIEATSEAFF.

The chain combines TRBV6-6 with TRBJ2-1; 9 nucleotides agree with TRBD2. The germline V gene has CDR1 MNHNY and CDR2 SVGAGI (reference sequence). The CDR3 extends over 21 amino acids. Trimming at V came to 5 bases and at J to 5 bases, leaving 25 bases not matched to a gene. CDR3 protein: CASSPRGVATSGWEINNEQFF. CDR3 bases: TGTGCCAGCAGTCCCAGGGGCGTGGCGACTAGCGGCTGGGAAATTAACAATGAGCAGTTCTTC.

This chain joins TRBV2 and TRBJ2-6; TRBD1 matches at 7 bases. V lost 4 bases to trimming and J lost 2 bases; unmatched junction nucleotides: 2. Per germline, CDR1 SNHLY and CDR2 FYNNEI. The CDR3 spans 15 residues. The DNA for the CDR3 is TGTGCCAGCAGTGTTGACAGGGCTGGGGCCAACGTCCTGACTTTC. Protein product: CASSVDRAGANVLTF.

This chain's CDR3 is CASSTTGGTQANYGYTF. CDR3 coding DNA: TGTGCCAGTAGTACAACAGGGGGGACGCAGGCTAACTATGGCTACACCTTC. The V call is TRBV19, the J call TRBJ1-2; 8 bases map to TRBD1. The length of the CDR3 is 17 residues. J gave up 0 bases and V 4 bases, and 10 bases lay outside the gene matches. Germline V gene data show CDR1 as LNHDA and CDR2 as SQIVND (reference sequence).

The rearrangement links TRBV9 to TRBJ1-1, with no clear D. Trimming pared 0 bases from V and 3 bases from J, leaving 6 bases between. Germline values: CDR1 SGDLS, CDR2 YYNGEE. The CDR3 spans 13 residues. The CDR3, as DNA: TGTGCCAGCAGCGTAGGTCGGGACACTGAAGCTTTCTTT. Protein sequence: CASSVGRDTEAFF.

The CDR3 sequence: CASSSYRGSYTEAFF. CDR3 DNA: TGCGCCAGCAGCTCATACAGGGGAAGTTATACTGAAGCTTTCTTT. The V and J genes are TRBV5-1 and TRBJ1-1; 7 nucleotides match TRBD1. The CDR3 runs 15 residues. V shed 3 bases and J 5 bases; nucleotides not matched to a gene: 10. CDR1 and CDR2 from the germline V gene are SGHRS and YFSETQ.

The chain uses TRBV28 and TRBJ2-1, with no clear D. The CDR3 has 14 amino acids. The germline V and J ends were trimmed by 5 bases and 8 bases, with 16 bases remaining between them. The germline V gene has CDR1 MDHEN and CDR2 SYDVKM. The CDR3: CASSLQLWYDEQFF. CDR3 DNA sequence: TGTGCCAGCAGTCTCCAACTTTGGTATGATGAGCAGTTCTTC.

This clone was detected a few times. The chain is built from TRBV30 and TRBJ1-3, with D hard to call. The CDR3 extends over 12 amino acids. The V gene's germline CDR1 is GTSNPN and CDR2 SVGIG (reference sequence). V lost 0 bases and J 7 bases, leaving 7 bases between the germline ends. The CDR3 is CAWSVVSNTIYF. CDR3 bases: TGTGCCTGGAGTGTCGTGAGTAACACCATATATTTT.